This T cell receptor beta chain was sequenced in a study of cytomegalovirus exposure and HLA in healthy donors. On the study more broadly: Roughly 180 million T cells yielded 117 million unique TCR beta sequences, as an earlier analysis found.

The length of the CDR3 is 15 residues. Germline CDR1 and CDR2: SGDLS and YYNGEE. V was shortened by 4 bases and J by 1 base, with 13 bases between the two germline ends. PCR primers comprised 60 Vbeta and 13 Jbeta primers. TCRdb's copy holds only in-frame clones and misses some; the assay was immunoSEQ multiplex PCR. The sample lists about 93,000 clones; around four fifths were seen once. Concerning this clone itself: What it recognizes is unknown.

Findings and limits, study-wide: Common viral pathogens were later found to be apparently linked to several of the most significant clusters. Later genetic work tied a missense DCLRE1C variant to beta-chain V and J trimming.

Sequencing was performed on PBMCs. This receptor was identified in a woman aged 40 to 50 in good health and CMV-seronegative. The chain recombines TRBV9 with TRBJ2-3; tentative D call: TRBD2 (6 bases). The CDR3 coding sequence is TGTGCCAGCAGCCCCGGGAGCCTAGGCACAGATACGCAGTATTTT. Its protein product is CASSPGSLGTDTQYF.